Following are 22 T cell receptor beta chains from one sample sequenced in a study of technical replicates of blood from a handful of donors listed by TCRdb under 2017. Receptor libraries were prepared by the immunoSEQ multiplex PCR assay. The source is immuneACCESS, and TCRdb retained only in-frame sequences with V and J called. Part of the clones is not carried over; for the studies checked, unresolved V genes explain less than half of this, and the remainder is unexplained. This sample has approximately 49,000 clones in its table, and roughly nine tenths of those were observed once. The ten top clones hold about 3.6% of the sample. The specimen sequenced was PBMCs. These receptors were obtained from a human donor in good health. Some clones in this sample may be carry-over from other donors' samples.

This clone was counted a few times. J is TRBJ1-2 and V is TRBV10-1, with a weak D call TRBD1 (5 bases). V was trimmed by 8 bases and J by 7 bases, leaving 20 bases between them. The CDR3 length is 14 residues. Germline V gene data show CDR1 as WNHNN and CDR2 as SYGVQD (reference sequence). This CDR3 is CASPRGKGPGGYTF. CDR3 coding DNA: TGCGCCAGCCCCCGGGGGAAGGGGCCTGGTGGCTACACCTTC.

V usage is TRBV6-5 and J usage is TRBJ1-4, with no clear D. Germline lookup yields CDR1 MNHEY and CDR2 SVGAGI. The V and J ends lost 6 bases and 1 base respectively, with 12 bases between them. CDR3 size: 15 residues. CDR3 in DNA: TGTGCCAGCAGCTCCCGACACGTAACTAATGAAAAACTGTTTTTT. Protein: CASSSRHVTNEKLFF.

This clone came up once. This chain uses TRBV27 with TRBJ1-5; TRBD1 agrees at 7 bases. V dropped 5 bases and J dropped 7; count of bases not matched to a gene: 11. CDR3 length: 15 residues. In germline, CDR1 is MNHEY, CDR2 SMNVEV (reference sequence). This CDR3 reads CASSPRDRAKQPQHF. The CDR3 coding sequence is TGTGCCAGCAGTCCGCGCGACAGGGCCAAACAGCCCCAGCATTTT.

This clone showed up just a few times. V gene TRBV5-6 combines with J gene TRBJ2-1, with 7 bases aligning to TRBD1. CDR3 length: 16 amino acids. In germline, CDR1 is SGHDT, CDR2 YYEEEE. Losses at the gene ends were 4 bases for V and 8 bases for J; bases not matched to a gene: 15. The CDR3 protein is CASSRDVRSTGDEQFF. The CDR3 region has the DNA TGTGCCAGCAGCCGAGATGTTCGAAGCACAGGGGATGAGCAGTTCTTC.

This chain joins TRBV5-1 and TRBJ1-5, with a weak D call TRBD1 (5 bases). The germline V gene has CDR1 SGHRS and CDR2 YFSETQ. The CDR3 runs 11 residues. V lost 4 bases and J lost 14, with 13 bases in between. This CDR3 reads CASSRGRGEHF. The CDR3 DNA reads TGCGCCAGCAGCAGGGGTCGCGGAGAGCATTTT. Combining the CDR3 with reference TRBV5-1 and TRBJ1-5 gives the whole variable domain KAGVTQTPRYLIKTRGQQVTLSCSPISGHRSVSWYQQTPGQGLQFLFEYFSETQRNKGNFPGRFSGRQFSNSRSEMNVSTLELGDSALYLCASSRGRGEHFGDGTRLSIL.

The CDR3, as DNA: TGTGCCAGCAGCTCCGGACAGCGTCCTCAGCCCCAGCATTTT. Translating it yields CASSSGQRPQPQHF. This sequence joins TRBV5-6 and TRBJ1-5, with a possible D match to TRBD1 (6 bases). Trimming took 3 bases from V and 6 from J, leaving 13 bases between them. This CDR3 comprises 14 residues. CDR1 is SGHDT and CDR2 is YYEEEE in the germline V gene. Supplemented by reference TRBV5-6 and TRBJ1-5, the full variable domain reads DAGVTQSPTHLIKTRGQQVTLRCSPKSGHDTVSWYQQALGQGPQFIFQYYEEEERQRGNFPDRFSGHQFPNYSSELNVNALLLGDSALYLCASSSGQRPQPQHFGDGTRLSIL.

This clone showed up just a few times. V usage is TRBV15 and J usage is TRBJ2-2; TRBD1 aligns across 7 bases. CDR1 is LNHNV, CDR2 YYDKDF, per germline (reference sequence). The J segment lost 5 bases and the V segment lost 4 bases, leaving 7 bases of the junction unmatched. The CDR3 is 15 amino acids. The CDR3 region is CATSNGQAVTGELFF. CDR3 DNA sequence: TGTGCCACCAGCAATGGACAGGCAGTTACCGGGGAGCTGTTTTTT.

CDR3 region: CASSYNDRGNSPLHF. CDR3 DNA: TGTGCCAGCAGTTACAACGACAGGGGAAATTCACCCCTCCACTTT. The chain joins TRBV6-5 to TRBJ1-6; TRBD1 matches 8 bases. V lost 2 bases and J lost 7; bases outside the gene matches: 4. Looked up from germline, CDR1 is MNHEY and CDR2 is SVGAGI. This CDR3 region has 15 residues.

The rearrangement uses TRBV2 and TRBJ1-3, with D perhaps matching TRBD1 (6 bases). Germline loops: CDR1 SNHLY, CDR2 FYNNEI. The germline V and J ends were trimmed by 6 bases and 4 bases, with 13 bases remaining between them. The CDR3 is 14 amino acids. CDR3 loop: CASSQGQYGNTIYF. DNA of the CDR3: TGTGCCAGCAGCCAAGGACAGTACGGAAACACCATATATTTT.

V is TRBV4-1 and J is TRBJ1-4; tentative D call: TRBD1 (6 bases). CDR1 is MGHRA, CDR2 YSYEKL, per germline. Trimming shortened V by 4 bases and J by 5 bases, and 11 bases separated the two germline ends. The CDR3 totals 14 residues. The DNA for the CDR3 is TGCGCCAGCAGCCCGGACAGAGTGAATGAAAAACTGTTTTTT. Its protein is CASSPDRVNEKLFF.

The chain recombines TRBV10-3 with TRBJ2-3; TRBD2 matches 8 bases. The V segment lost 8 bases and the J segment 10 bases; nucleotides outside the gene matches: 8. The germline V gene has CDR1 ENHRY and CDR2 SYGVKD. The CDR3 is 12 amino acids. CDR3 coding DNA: TGTGCCATCTCGGGGGGGCCAGAGGCGCAGTATTTT. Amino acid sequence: CAISGGPEAQYF.

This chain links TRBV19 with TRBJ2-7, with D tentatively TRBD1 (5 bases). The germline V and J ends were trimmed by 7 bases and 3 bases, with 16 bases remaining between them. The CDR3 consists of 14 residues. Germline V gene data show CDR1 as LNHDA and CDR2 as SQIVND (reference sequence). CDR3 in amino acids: CASKGAGSHYEQYF. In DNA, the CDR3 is TGTGCCAGTAAAGGGGCAGGGTCTCACTACGAGCAGTACTTC.

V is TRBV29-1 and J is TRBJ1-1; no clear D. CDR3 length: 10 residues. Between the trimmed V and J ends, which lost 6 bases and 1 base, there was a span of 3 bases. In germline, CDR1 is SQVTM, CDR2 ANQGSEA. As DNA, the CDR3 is TGCAGCGTCCAGAACACTGAAGCTTTCTTT. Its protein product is CSVQNTEAFF.

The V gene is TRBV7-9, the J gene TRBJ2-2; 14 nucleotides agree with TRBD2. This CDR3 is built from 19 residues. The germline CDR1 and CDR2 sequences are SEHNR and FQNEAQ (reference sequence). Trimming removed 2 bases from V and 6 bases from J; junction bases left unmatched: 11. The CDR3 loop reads CASSLPSGTSGSNPGELFF. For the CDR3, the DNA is TGTGCCAGCAGCTTACCCTCCGGGACTAGCGGGAGTAACCCCGGGGAGCTGTTTTTT.

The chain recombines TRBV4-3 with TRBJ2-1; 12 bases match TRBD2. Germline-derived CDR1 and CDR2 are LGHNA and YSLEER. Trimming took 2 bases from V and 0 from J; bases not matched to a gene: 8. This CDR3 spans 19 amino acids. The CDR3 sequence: CASSQPETSGRSSYNEQFF. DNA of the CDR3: TGCGCCAGCAGCCAACCGGAGACTAGCGGGAGAAGCTCCTACAATGAGCAGTTCTTC.

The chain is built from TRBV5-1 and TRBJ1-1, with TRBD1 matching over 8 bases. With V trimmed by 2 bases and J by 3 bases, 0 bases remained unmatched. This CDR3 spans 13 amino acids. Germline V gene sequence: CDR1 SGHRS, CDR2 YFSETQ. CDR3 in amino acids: CASSLQGDTEAFF. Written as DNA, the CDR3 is TGCGCCAGCAGCTTACAGGGGGACACTGAAGCTTTCTTT.

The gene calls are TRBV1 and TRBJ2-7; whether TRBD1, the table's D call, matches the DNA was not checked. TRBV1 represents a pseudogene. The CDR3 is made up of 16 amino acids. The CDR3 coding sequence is TGCACCAGCAGCCAAAAGACAGGGGGCTTACCCTACGAGCAGTACTTC. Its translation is CTSSQKTGGLPYEQYF.

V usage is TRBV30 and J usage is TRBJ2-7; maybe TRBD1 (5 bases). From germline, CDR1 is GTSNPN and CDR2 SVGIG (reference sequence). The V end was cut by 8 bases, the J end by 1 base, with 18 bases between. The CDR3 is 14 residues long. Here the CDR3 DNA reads TGTGCCGGATCAGGGATTTACGGATCCTACGAGCAGTACTTC. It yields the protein CAGSGIYGSYEQYF.

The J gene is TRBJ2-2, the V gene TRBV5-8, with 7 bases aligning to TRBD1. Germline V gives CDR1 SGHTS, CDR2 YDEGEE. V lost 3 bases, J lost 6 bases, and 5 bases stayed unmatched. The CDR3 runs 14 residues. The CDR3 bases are TGTGCCAGCAGCTACGGGACAGACGCCGGGGAGCTGTTTTTT. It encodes CASSYGTDAGELFF.

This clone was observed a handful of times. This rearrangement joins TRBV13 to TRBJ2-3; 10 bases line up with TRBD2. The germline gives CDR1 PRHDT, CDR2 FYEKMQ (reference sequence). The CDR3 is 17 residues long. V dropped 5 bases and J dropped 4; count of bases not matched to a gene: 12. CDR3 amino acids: CASSPPLAGAGPDTQYF. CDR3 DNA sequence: TGTGCCAGCAGCCCTCCCCTAGCGGGGGCCGGACCAGATACGCAGTATTTT. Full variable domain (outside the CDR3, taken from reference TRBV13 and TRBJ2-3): AAGVIQSPRHLIKEKRETATLKCYPIPRHDTVYWYQQGPGQDPQFLISFYEKMQSDKGSIPDRFSAQQFSDYHSELNMSSLELGDSALYFCASSPPLAGAGPDTQYFGPGTRLTVL.

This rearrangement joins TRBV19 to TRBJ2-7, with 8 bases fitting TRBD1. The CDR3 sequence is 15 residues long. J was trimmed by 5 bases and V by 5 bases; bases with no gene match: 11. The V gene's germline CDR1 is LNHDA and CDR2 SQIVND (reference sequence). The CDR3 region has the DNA TGTGCCAGTAGTCCGCGGACAGGGTCGGTCAACGAGCAGTACTTC. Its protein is CASSPRTGSVNEQYF.

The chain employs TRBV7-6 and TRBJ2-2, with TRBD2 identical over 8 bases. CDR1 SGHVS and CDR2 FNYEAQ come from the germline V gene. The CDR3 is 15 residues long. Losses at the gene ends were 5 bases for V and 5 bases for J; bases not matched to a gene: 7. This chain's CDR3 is CASSLSGGRTGELFF. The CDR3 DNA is TGTGCCAGCAGCCTCTCGGGGGGGCGAACCGGGGAGCTGTTTTTT.